These 21 T cell receptor beta chains came from one sample sequenced in a study of cytomegalovirus exposure and HLA in healthy donors (dated by TCRdb to 2017 to 2019). Library preparation used the immunoSEQ multiplex PCR assay. The multiplex PCR relied on a mix of 60 forward primers for TCR Vbeta segments and 13 reverse primers for TCR Jbeta segments. Sourced from immuneACCESS, this table was stored by TCRdb with only in-frame sequences that have V and J called. A share of the clones is absent; for the studies checked, an unresolved V gene accounts for under half, and the remainder has no known explanation. The sample table holds 150,000 to 190,000 clones, of which 82% were seen once. The ten top clones hold about 6.1% of the sample. Material: PBMCs. These receptors all come from a woman in her fifties or sixties in good health and CMV-seropositive.

This chain joins TRBV6-5 and TRBJ2-1; weak D call: TRBD2 (5 bases). Looked up from germline, CDR1 is MNHEY and CDR2 is SVGAGI. The V end was cut by 4 bases, the J end by 6 bases, with 10 bases between. This CDR3 is built from 13 residues. As DNA, the CDR3 is TGTGCCAGCAGTTGGGAAGGGAGCAATGAGCAGTTCTTC. Encoded protein: CASSWEGSNEQFF.

The gene calls are TRBV7-8 and TRBJ2-2; D possibly corresponds to TRBD2 (5 bases). CDR1 and CDR2 (germline): SGHVS, FQNEAQ. The CDR3 has 18 residues. V was pared by 5 bases and J by 1 base, with 20 bases between. CDR3 region: CASSHRTPRAGNTGELFF. CDR3 nucleotides: TGTGCCAGCAGCCATCGGACTCCTCGGGCGGGGAACACCGGGGAGCTGTTTTTT.

The chain joins TRBV10-2 to TRBJ2-2; 13 bases line up with TRBD2. The V and J ends lost 0 bases and 6 bases, in that order; junction bases with no gene match: 7. Looked up from germline, CDR1 is WSHSY and CDR2 is SAAADI. The CDR3 is 18 residues long. This chain's CDR3 is CASSESRLAGGQAGELFF. Written as DNA, the CDR3 is TGCGCCAGCAGTGAGTCCAGACTAGCGGGGGGCCAGGCCGGGGAGCTGTTTTTT.

The rearrangement links TRBV19 to TRBJ2-1; TRBD1 matches at 9 bases. The V segment lost 0 bases and the J segment 4 bases; nucleotides outside the gene matches: 7. The germline V gene encodes CDR1 LNHDA and CDR2 SQIVND (reference sequence). There are 17 residues in the CDR3. CDR3 loop: CASSIDGGTGLYNEQFF. The CDR3 nucleotides are TGTGCCAGTAGTATAGATGGAGGGACAGGGTTGTACAATGAGCAGTTCTTC.

This clone has only a few counts. V gene TRBV11-2 combines with J gene TRBJ1-2, with 7 bases identical to TRBD1. V shed 5 bases, J shed 2 bases, and the junction held 8 bases outside the gene matches. The CDR3 is 15 amino acids. Germline V gene lookup returns CDR1 SGHAT and CDR2 FQNNGV. This chain's CDR3 is CASSLRDSLNYGYTF. CDR3 nucleotide sequence: TGTGCCAGCAGCCTCCGGGACAGTTTAAACTATGGCTACACCTTC.

The chain is built from TRBV5-6 and TRBJ2-7; 10 bases match TRBD1. CDR1 and CDR2 from the germline V gene are SGHDT and YYEEEE. J was trimmed by 5 bases and V by 0 bases; bases with no gene match: 2. CDR3 length: 14 amino acids. CDR3 in DNA: TGTGCCAGCAGCTTGGGGACAGGGGGTAACGAGCAGTACTTC. It specifies CASSLGTGGNEQYF.

The chain employs TRBV21-1 and TRBJ2-7; TRBD2, as called in the table, went unchecked against the DNA. TRBV21-1 has pseudogene status. CDR3 length: 15 amino acids. CDR3 coding DNA: TGTGCCAGCAGCGCACGAGTTCCTAGCTCCTACGAGCAGTACTTC. This gives the protein CASSARVPSSYEQYF.

The CDR3 bases are TGTGCCAGCAGTCGGGACAGGGGCGACTCTGGGGCCAACGTCCTGACTTTC. Translation gives CASSRDRGDSGANVLTF. The rearrangement joins TRBV27 to TRBJ2-6, with 10 bases matching TRBD1. The CDR3 length is 17 residues. In germline, CDR1 is MNHEY, CDR2 SMNVEV (reference sequence). With 5 bases clipped from V and 0 bases from J, the junction kept 4 bases outside the gene matches.

The chain has TRBV6-6 and TRBJ2-7; 10 bases map to TRBD1. The CDR3 is 14 residues long. Unmatched junction bases numbered 6, after V lost 4 bases and J lost 6 bases. Per germline, CDR1 MNHNY and CDR2 SVGAGI (reference sequence). DNA for the CDR3: TGTGCCAGCAGTTCCTGGACAGGGGGTTTCGAGCAGTACTTC. This sequence encodes CASSSWTGGFEQYF.

The chain employs TRBV6-1 and TRBJ2-3, with 9 nucleotides matching TRBD2. Trimming removed 7 bases from V and 4 bases from J; junction bases left unmatched: 6. The CDR3 is 14 residues long. Looked up from germline, CDR1 is MNHNS and CDR2 is SASEGT. CDR3: CASTRRGGADTQYF. Written as DNA, the CDR3 is TGTGCCAGCACGCGGCGGGGGGGAGCAGATACGCAGTATTTT.

The chain combines TRBV7-9 with TRBJ1-2; D may be TRBD1 (5 bases). The CDR3 has 13 residues. The germline V gene encodes CDR1 SEHNR and CDR2 FQNEAQ (reference sequence). V gave up 2 bases and J gave up 10 bases, with 14 bases separating them. The CDR3 sequence is CASSLWEVRDYTF. For the CDR3, the DNA is TGTGCCAGCAGCTTATGGGAGGTCAGGGACTACACCTTC.

The V call is TRBV19, the J call TRBJ1-6, with D perhaps TRBD1 (5 bases). This CDR3 has 16 amino acids. Germline values: CDR1 LNHDA, CDR2 SQIVND (reference sequence). Trimming took 3 bases from V and 5 from J, leaving 14 bases between them. This chain's CDR3 is CASSIRTRNHNSPLHF. In nucleotides, the CDR3 is TGTGCCAGTAGTATTAGGACACGGAATCATAATTCACCCCTCCACTTT.

This rearrangement joins TRBV6-1 to TRBJ1-2; weak D call: TRBD1 (6 bases). Germline CDR1 reads MNHNS; CDR2 reads SASEGT. This CDR3 spans 14 amino acids. V lost 5 bases to trimming and J lost 2 bases, with 12 bases between them. The CDR3 spells CASSRTQGNYGYTF. CDR3 bases: TGTGCCAGCAGTCGGACTCAGGGGAACTATGGCTACACCTTC.

This chain connects TRBV19 to TRBJ2-7; 7 positions agree with TRBD1. Germline V gene sequence: CDR1 LNHDA, CDR2 SQIVND (reference sequence). Trimming at V came to 4 bases and at J to 2 bases, leaving 5 bases not matched to a gene. The CDR3 length is 14 residues. The CDR3 DNA reads as TGTGCCAGTAGTAAGGACAGGATCCCCTACGAGCAGTACTTC. Translated: CASSKDRIPYEQYF.

Of note for this clone: The junction and the germline gene differ at one end; a read error may be behind it. The chain combines TRBV4-3 with TRBJ1-5; the match to TRBD1 covers 8 bases. The CDR3 sequence is 15 residues long. The germline gives CDR1 LGHNA, CDR2 YSLEER. CDR3 region: CASSQDRGPNRPQHF. CDR3 nucleotide sequence: TGCGCCAGCAGCCAAGACAGGGGGCCGAATCGGCCCCAGCATTTT.

This clone occurred once. V gene TRBV19 combines with J gene TRBJ2-7; 7 bases line up with TRBD1. Per germline, CDR1 LNHDA and CDR2 SQIVND (reference sequence). The CDR3 is 14 residues long. V was pared by 6 bases and J by 2 bases, with 7 bases of the junction left unmatched. The CDR3 DNA reads as TGTGCCAGTAGCCCCCAGGGGGTTGCCTACGAGCAGTACTTC. Residues: CASSPQGVAYEQYF.

The chain uses TRBV2 and TRBJ2-2; TRBD2 agrees at 7 bases. The germline gives CDR1 SNHLY, CDR2 FYNNEI. J lost 4 bases, V lost 4 bases, and 6 bases had no gene match. The CDR3 runs to 15 residues. The CDR3 here is CASSGLSSGTGELFF. CDR3 nucleotide sequence: TGTGCCAGCAGTGGATTGTCTAGCGGCACCGGGGAGCTGTTTTTT. Supplemented by reference TRBV2 and TRBJ2-2, the full variable domain reads EPEVTQTPSHQVTQMGQEVILRCVPISNHLYFYWYRQILGQKVEFLVSFYNNEISEKSEIFDDQFSVERPDGSNFTLKIRSTKLEDSAMYFCASSGLSSGTGELFFGEGSRLTVL.

The DNA of the CDR3 is TGTGCCAGCAGCTTAAGCTTGGGGCACGGGGAAAAACTGTTTTTT. Protein: CASSLSLGHGEKLFF. The chain carries TRBV7-6 and TRBJ1-4, with a weak D call TRBD1 (5 bases). From germline, CDR1 is SGHVS and CDR2 FNYEAQ. V gave up 2 bases and J gave up 8 bases, with 15 bases separating them. This CDR3 is 15 amino acids long.

The chain combines TRBV15 with TRBJ2-5, with TRBD1 matching 12 bases. V was pared by 3 bases and J by 4 bases, with 6 bases of the junction left unmatched. The CDR3 totals 16 residues. From germline, CDR1 is LNHNV and CDR2 YYDKDF (reference sequence). In nucleotides, the CDR3 is TGTGCCACCAGCAGGACGGGACAGGGGGCCATAGAGACCCAGTACTTC. Protein: CATSRTGQGAIETQYF.

The V gene is TRBV27, the J gene TRBJ1-6; 9 bases line up with TRBD1. J gave up 2 bases and V 5 bases, and 19 bases lay outside the gene matches. The CDR3 length is 21 residues. Germline loops: CDR1 MNHEY, CDR2 SMNVEV (reference sequence). CDR3 loop: CASSLVNPGQGGGTYNSPLHF. CDR3 bases: TGTGCCAGCAGTCTCGTTAACCCGGGACAGGGAGGCGGTACCTATAATTCACCCCTCCACTTT.

The chain employs TRBV9 and TRBJ2-3; D gene ambiguous. There are 15 residues in the CDR3. Germline V lookup: CDR1 SGDLS, CDR2 YYNGEE. The ends were cut back, 0 bases at V and 2 bases at J, with 10 bases in the middle. The CDR3 nucleotides read TGTGCCAGCAGCGTAGAACTCATAACCACAGATACGCAGTATTTT. Protein product: CASSVELITTDTQYF.